Below, one TCR beta chain is given with its context. Its cognate antigen is unknown. This CDR3 spans 15 amino acids. Germline assignment: CDR1 MDHEN and CDR2 SYDVKM. V lost 2 bases, J lost 7 bases, and 12 bases lay in between. This sample was taken from a study of T cell responses to AZD1222 COVID-19 vaccine. The study's findings and limits: Nearly half of spike-specific TCRs reportedly go after variant regions that carry no mutations.

The method was immunoSEQ multiplex PCR; TCRdb's version includes in-frame clones alone and lacks a portion of them. The table records around 100,000 clones, around nine tenths of them present only once. The chain has TRBV28 and TRBJ1-6; weak D call: TRBD1 (5 bases). Sequencing was performed on peripheral blood, taken 28 days after the second AZD1222 dose. The sequence was collected from an adult who received the AZD1222 COVID-19 vaccine. CDR3 DNA sequence: TGTGCCAGCAGTTTAGCGGGGGGGTGGAATTCACCCCTCCACTTT. Amino acids: CASSLAGGWNSPLHF.